The rows below give T cell receptor beta chains drawn from one sample of a study of T cells in Graves' hyperthyroidism and ophthalmopathy. TCRdb reanalysed the multiplex PCR reads using MiXCR and keeps one entry per CDR3 protein. The sample records roughly 840,000 distinct CDR3 sequences, roughly 37% being singletons. The specimen sequenced was blood. Every receptor here comes from a young man with Graves' hyperthyroidism. Both conserved end residues are part of each CDR3. The D gene is left open where the match is weak. Only some rows state a clone size, as once, few, many or a class for expanded clones.

V gene	clone size	J gene	D gene	CDR3 DNA	CDR3 protein
TRBV7-2	.	TRBJ2-2	.	TGTGCCAGCAGTCCTAACAGGGTCTTTGCGAACACCGGGGAGCTGTTTTTT	CASSPNRVFANTGELFF
TRBV11-1	.	TRBJ2-7	.	TGTGCCAGCAGCTCCCGGGACAAGGAGACCTACGAGCAGTACTTC	CASSSRDKETYEQYF
TRBV7-6	.	TRBJ1-1	.	TGTGCCAGCAGCTCCGGGACACCCACTGAAGCTTTCTTT	CASSSGTPTEAFF
TRBV29-1	.	TRBJ2-7	TRBD1	TGCAGCGTTGGGGACAGGGGGTCCTACGAGCAGTACTTC	CSVGDRGSYEQYF
TRBV7-8	few	TRBJ1-5	.	TGTGCCAGCAGCTTACTGGGGTATGGCAATCAGCCCCAGCATTTT	CASSLLGYGNQPQHF
TRBV5-5	few	TRBJ1-6	TRBD1	TGTGCCAGCAGCTTGGAGGGACAGTCCTCACCCCTCCACTTT	CASSLEGQSSPLHF
TRBV7-3	many	TRBJ1-1	.	TGTGCCAGCAGCTTAGGAAGCTGGGACACTGAAGCTTTCTTT	CASSLGSWDTEAFF
TRBV7-3	many	TRBJ1-5	.	TGTGCCAGCCCTCAGCCCCAGCATTTT	CASPQPQHF
TRBV20-1	.	TRBJ1-5	TRBD1	TGCAGTGCTAGAGATTGGGGAGGGGGCGATCAGCCCCAGCATTTT	CSARDWGGGDQPQHF
TRBV7-9	few	TRBJ2-7	.	TGCGCCAGCAGCCTACAGGAGAACTCCTACGAGCAGTACTTC	CASSLQENSYEQYF
TRBV5-8	.	TRBJ1-6	.	TGTGCCAGCAGCTTGGCAGGGAATCGGGATTCACCCCTCCACTTT	CASSLAGNRDSPLHF
TRBV5-1	many	TRBJ1-4	.	TGCGCCAGCAGACTTGCTGGGACTGGTGAAAAACTGTTTTTT	CASRLAGTGEKLFF
TRBV15	.	TRBJ1-2	.	TGTGCCACCAGCACAGACCGGGACCCCAACTATGGCTACACCTTC	CATSTDRDPNYGYTF
TRBV2	.	TRBJ2-2	.	TGTGCCAGCAGTGAAGCCGGAGGTTTGCCCGGGGAGCTGTTTTTT	CASSEAGGLPGELFF
TRBV5-5	.	TRBJ2-7	.	TGTGCCAGCAGCCCTTGGGCAGGAGCCTACGAGCAGTACTTC	CASSPWAGAYEQYF
TRBV10-2	.	TRBJ1-4	TRBD1	TGTGCCAGCAGTGAAGGTGGCAGGGGGCGCGAAAAACTGTTTTTT	CASSEGGRGREKLFF
TRBV11-1	few	TRBJ2-5	.	TGTGCCAGCAGCGCCGTAACGGGCCCAGGGGAAGAGACCCAGTACTTC	CASSAVTGPGEETQYF
TRBV29-1	.	TRBJ1-4	TRBD1	TGCAGCAGCCATCCGGGACAGGGGAAAAAACTGTTTTTT	CSSHPGQGKKLFF
TRBV20-1	many	TRBJ1-1	TRBD1	TGCAGTGCGAGAAGGGGGCCTGAAGCTTTCTTT	CSARRGPEAFF
TRBV19	.	TRBJ1-1	.	TGTGCCAGTAGCGAGGGGGTCGGTCGAACTGAAGCTTTCTTT	CASSEGVGRTEAFF
TRBV7-2	.	TRBJ1-2	.	TGTGCCAGCAGCGTATTAGAACAGGGATGGAGCTATGGCTACACCTTC	CASSVLEQGWSYGYTF
TRBV29-1	once	TRBJ2-7	.	TGCAGCGGGGGGCCTAGAGCCTACGAGCAGTACTTC	CSGGPRAYEQYF
TRBV2	.	TRBJ2-7	.	TGTGCCAGCACTGCGAGTTGGGTGGCCAGCCTGTACGAGCAGTACTTC	CASTASWVASLYEQYF
TRBV10-3	many	TRBJ2-5	.	TGTGCCATCAGTGAGTCTGGGGGAGGAGAGACCCAGTACTTC	CAISESGGGETQYF
TRBV9	.	TRBJ1-3	.	TGTGCCAGCAGCGTCTCCATCCAGGATATCTCTGGAAACACCATATATTTT	CASSVSIQDISGNTIYF
TRBV4-1	few	TRBJ2-7	.	TGCGCCAGCAGCCAAGACGGGGCAAGTTCGGGGGAGCAGTACTTC	CASSQDGASSGEQYF
TRBV11-2	few	TRBJ2-5	TRBD2	TGTGCCAGCAGCCTGGGCGGCGGGGGGATGGAGACCCAGTACTTC	CASSLGGGGMETQYF
TRBV6-1	many	TRBJ2-7	.	TGTGCCAGCAGTGCGACAGACGAGCAGTACTTC	CASSATDEQYF
TRBV12-3/TRBV12-4	.	TRBJ1-2	.	TGTGCCAGCGGCCCGGGGCTGAATGGCTACACCTTC	CASGPGLNGYTF
TRBV7-3	many	TRBJ1-1	.	TGTGCCAGCAGCTTAGACAGGACCAATGAAGCTTTCTTT	CASSLDRTNEAFF
TRBV7-2	few	TRBJ2-7	.	TGTGCCAGCAGCTTAGCGGCCAGGGGGGTCTCCTACGAGCAGTACTTC	CASSLAARGVSYEQYF
TRBV29-1	many	TRBJ2-2	.	TGCAGCGTTGATCGCGGTCCCGGGGAGCTGTTTTTT	CSVDRGPGELFF
TRBV5-1	.	TRBJ2-5	TRBD1	TGCGCCAGCAGCATAACCGGGACAGGGGACGGGCAGACCCAGTACTTC	CASSITGTGDGQTQYF
TRBV7-9	.	TRBJ1-1	.	TGTGCCAGCAGCCAAGAGGGCAGGGAAGCTTTCTTT	CASSQEGREAFF
TRBV20-1	.	TRBJ2-7	.	TGCAGTGCTAGAGGTGGCAGGGAAGCCTACGAGCAGTACTTC	CSARGGREAYEQYF
TRBV7-3	.	TRBJ2-7	.	TGCGCCAGCAGCCCAGTGGCAGGGAGTTCCTACGAGCAGTACTTC	CASSPVAGSSYEQYF
TRBV6-1	.	TRBJ1-2	.	TGTGCCAGCAGCCAACCTCTCGGACAAGGCTATGGCTACACCTTC	CASSQPLGQGYGYTF
TRBV7-3	few	TRBJ2-2	.	TGTGCCAGCAGCCCTCGGGACGACTACACCGGGGAGCTGTTTTTT	CASSPRDDYTGELFF
TRBV6-5	.	TRBJ2-2	TRBD2	TGTGCCAGCAGTTACGGGCGGGGGGTAAACACCGGGGAGCTGTTTTTT	CASSYGRGVNTGELFF
TRBV10-3	few	TRBJ2-5	.	TGTGCCAGCAGTTTAATGACCATACAAGAGACCCAGTACTTC	CASSLMTIQETQYF
TRBV15	few	TRBJ2-5	.	TGTGCCACCAGGGGGCGGGGGCCCCAAGAGACCCAGTACTTC	CATRGRGPQETQYF
TRBV7-8	.	TRBJ1-2	TRBD1	TGTGCCAGCAGCTTAATTGGCAGGGGGCGAGCTACTTCTTTCTATGGCTACACCTTC	CASSLIGRGRATSFYGYTF